This T cell receptor beta chain was profiled in a study of regulatory T cells in long-lasting Graves disease. Study findings and constraints: Owing to a sample size that was small, accuracy may have been reduced.

In regard to this clonotype: Its antigen is as yet unknown.

Arm-PCR of CDR3 regions with iRepertoire HTBI primers generated TCR beta libraries. TCRdb itself ran the multiplex PCR reads through MiXCR, one entry per CDR3 protein. Here the sample spans some 460,000 distinct CDR3 sequences, about a sixth being singletons. Indicated time point: newly diagnosed GD, antithyroid drugs for less than 3 months. Construction of the TCR library relied on RNA isolated from PBMCs. Clinicians diagnosed Graves' disease using American Thyroid Association guidelines. The sample was also linked to a second study, of T cells in Graves' hyperthyroidism and ophthalmopathy. That publication notes: Clonotypes that were expanded in thyroid above 0.001 mostly appeared in blood too.

The starting material was peripheral blood mononuclear cells (PBMCs), obtained at new diagnosis, from a patient treated with antithyroid drugs. The sequence was collected from a man in his forties with Graves disease.

CDR3 DNA: TGTGCCAGCAGTTTAGAGGGCCTTAACTATGGCTACACCTTC. This translates into CASSLEGLNYGYTF. The rearrangement uses TRBV28 and TRBJ1-2; no firm D call. Germline-derived CDR1 and CDR2 are MDHEN and SYDVKM. The V and J ends lost 2 bases and 1 base respectively, with 8 bases between them. This CDR3 region has 14 residues.